This T cell receptor beta chain was obtained from a study of early T cells in non-severe SARS-CoV-2 infection. Study background: Chains stayed unpaired after sequencing of bulk RNA from unsorted whole blood. Study outcomes and limitations: Matching against VDJdb likely underestimated virus-specific expansions, favoring anti-spike CD8.

On this clonotype: Its antigen remains unidentified.

The CDR3 is made up of 11 amino acids. Germline values: CDR1 MDHEN, CDR2 SYDVKM. V was cut by 6 bases and J by 6 bases, with 9 bases left in between. Individual cDNA molecules received unique molecular identifiers during library preparation. One entry per CDR3 protein, called by TCRdb with MiXCR from the 5' RACE reads. The sample carries around 53,000 distinct CDR3 sequences, around 9.1% recorded once. This receptor was obtained from an adult who was a healthcare worker with PCR-confirmed SARS-CoV-2 infection or an uninfected control (not recorded which). The sequenced sample was whole blood. The chain couples TRBV28 to TRBJ2-7, with unresolved D. CDR3 DNA: TGTGCCAGCAGCCCCCACCGCGAGCAGTACTTC. Amino acid sequence: CASSPHREQYF.